This T cell receptor (beta chain) appears in the sequencing data of a study of T cells in Graves' hyperthyroidism and ophthalmopathy. Diagnosis relied on clinical symptoms, serum thyroxine and TRAb, thyroid ultrasound and orbital computed tomography. Source material for PBMCs was more than 9.5 ml fresh peripheral blood. The TCR beta CDR3 regions underwent amplification using RNA transcripts as the source. TCR CDR3 regions were first amplified by RT-PCR with HTBI primers. TCRdb reprocessed the multiplex PCR reads with MiXCR, giving one entry per CDR3 protein. The profile shows more than 300,000 distinct CDR3 sequences, less than 20% of them singletons. This clonotype showed up many times. The sequence derives from a man aged 18 to 30 with Graves' ophthalmopathy. The sequenced sample was blood.

Written as DNA, the CDR3 is TGTGCCAGCAGCCAAGCCTCCCTGAACACCGGGGAGCTGTTTTTT. It yields the protein CASSQASLNTGELFF. This chain joins TRBV3-1 and TRBJ2-2; D remains unclear. The CDR3 length is 15 residues. The V end was cut by 1 base, the J end by 1 base, with 7 bases between. Germline V lookup: CDR1 LGHDT, CDR2 YNNKEL (reference sequence).